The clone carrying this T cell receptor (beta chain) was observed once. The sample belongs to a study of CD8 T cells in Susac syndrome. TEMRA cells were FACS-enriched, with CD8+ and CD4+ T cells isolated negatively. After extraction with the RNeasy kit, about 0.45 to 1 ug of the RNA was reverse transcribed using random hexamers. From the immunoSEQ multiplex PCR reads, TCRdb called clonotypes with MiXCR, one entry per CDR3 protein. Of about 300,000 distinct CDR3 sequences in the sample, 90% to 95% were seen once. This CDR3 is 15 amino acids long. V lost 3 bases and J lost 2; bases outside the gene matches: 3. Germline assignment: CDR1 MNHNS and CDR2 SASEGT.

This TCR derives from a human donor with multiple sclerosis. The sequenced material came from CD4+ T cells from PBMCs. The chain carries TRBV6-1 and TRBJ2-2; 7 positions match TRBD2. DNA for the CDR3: TGTGCCAGCAGTGAGCAAGCGGGAAACACCGGGGAGCTGTTTTTT. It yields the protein CASSEQAGNTGELFF.